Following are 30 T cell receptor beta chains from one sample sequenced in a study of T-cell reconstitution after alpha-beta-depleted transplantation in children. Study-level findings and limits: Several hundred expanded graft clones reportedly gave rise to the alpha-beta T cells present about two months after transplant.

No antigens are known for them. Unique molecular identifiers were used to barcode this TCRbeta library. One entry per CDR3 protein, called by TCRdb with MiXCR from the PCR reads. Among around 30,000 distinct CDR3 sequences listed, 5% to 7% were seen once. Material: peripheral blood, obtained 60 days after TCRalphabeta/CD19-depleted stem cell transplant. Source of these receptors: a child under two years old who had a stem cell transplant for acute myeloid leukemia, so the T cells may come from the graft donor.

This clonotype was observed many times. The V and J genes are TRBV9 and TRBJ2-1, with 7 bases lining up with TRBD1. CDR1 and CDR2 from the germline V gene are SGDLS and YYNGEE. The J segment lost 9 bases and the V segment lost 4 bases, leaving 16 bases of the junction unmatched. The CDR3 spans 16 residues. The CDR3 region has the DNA TGTGCCAGCAGCTCAGGGGGACATTCCCACTCCAGTGAGCAGTTCTTC. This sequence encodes CASSSGGHSHSSEQFF. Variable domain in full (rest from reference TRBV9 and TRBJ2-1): DSGVTQTPKHLITATGQRVTLRCSPRSGDLSVYWYQQSLDQGLQFLIQYYNGEERAKGNILERFSAQQFPDLHSELNLSSLELGDSALYFCASSSGGHSHSSEQFFGPGTRLTVL.

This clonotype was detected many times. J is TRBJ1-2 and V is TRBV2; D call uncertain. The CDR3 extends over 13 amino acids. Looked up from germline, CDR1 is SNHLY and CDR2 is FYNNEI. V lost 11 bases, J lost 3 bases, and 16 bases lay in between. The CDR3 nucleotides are TGTGCCGTCGTAGGACGGATTGACTATGGCTACACCTTC. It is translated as CAVVGRIDYGYTF.

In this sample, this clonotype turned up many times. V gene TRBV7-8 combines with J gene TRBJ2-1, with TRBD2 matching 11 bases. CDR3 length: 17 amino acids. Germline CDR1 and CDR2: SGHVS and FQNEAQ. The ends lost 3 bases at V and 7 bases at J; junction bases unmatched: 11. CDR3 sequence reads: CASSLAAGTSGRNEQFF. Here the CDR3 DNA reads TGTGCCAGCAGCTTGGCTGCCGGGACTAGCGGACGTAATGAGCAGTTCTTC.

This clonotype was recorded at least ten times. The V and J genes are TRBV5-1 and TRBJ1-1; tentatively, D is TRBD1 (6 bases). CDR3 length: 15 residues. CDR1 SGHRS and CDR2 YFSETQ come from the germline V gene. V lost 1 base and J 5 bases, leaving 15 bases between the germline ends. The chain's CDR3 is CASSLRGARGTEAFF. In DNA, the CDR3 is TGCGCCAGCAGCTTGCGGGGGGCGCGGGGTACTGAAGCTTTCTTT.

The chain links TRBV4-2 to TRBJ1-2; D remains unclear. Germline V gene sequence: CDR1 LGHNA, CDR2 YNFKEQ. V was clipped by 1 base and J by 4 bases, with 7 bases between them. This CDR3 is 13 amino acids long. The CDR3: CASSQAGAYGYTF. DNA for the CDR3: TGTGCCAGCAGCCAAGCGGGTGCCTATGGCTACACCTTC.

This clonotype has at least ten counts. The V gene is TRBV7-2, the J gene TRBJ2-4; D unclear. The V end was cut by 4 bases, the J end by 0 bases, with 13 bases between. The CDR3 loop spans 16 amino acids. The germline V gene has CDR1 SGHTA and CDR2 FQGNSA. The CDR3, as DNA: TGTGCCAGCAGCTCGAAGGCAGTCCCAGCCAAAAACATTCAGTACTTC. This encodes CASSSKAVPAKNIQYF.

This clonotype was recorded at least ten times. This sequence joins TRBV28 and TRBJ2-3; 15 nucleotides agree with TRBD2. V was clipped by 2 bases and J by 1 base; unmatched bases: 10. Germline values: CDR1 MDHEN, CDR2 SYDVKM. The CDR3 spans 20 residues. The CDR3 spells CASSLDLWTSGRGGTDTQYF. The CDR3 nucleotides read TGTGCCAGCAGTTTAGATTTGTGGACTAGCGGGAGGGGGGGCACAGATACGCAGTATTTT.

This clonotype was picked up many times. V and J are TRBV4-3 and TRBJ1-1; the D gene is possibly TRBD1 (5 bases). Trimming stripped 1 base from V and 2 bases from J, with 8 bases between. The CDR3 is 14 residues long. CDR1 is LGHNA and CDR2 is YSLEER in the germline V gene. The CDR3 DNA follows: TGCGCCAGCAGCCAAGGGGGGAGTAACACTGAAGCTTTCTTT. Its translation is CASSQGGSNTEAFF.

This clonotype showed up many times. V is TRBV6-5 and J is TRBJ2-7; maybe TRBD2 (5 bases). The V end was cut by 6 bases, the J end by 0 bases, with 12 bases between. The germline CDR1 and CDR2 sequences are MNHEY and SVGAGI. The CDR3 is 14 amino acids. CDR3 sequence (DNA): TGTGCCAGCAGGGACTCCGCATTCTCCTACGAGCAGTACTTC. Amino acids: CASRDSAFSYEQYF.

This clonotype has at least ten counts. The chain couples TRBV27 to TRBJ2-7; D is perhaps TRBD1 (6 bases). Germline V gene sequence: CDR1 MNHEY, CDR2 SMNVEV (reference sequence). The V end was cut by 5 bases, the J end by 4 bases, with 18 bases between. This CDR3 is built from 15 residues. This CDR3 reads CASSPHRDKRYEQYF. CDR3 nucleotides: TGTGCCAGCAGTCCACACAGGGACAAGAGGTACGAGCAGTACTTC.

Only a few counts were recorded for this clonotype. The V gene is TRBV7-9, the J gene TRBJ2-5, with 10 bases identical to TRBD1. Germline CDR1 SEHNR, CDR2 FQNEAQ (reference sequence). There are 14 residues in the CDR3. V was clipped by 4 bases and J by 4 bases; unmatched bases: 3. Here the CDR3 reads CASSSDRGRETQYF. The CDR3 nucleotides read TGTGCCAGCAGCTCAGACAGGGGGCGAGAGACCCAGTACTTC. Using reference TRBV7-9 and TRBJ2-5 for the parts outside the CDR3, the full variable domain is DTGVSQNPRHKITKRGQNVTFRCDPISEHNRLYWYRQTLGQGPEFLTYFQNEAQLEKSRLLSDRFSAERPKGSFSTLEIQRTEQGDSAMYLCASSSDRGRETQYFGPGTRLLVL.

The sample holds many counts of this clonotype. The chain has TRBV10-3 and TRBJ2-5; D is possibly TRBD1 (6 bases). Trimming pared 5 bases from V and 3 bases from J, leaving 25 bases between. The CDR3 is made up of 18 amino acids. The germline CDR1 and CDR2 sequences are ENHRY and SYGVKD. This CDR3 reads CAISKYRDTGTQKETQYF. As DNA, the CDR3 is TGTGCCATCAGTAAATACCGGGACACAGGAACACAAAAAGAGACCCAGTACTTC.

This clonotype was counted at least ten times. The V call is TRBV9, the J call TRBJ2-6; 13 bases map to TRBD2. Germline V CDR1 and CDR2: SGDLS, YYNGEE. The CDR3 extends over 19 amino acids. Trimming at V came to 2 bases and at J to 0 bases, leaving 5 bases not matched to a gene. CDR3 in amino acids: CASSVRLAGGPSGANVLTF. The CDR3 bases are TGTGCCAGCAGCGTGCGACTAGCGGGGGGCCCCTCTGGGGCCAACGTCCTGACTTTC.

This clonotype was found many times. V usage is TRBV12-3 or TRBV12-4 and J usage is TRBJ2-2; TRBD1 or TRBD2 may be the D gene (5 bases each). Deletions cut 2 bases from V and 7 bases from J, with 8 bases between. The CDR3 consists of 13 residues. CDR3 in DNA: TGTGCCAGCAGTTTACAGAGGGGCGGGGAGCTGTTTTTT. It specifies CASSLQRGGELFF.

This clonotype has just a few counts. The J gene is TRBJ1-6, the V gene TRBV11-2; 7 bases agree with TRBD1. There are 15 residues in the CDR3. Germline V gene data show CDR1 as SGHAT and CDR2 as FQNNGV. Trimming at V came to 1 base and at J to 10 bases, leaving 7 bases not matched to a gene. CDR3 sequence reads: CASSLAQGGPSPLHF. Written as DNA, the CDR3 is TGTGCCAGCAGCTTAGCCCAGGGGGGCCCCTCACCCCTCCACTTT.

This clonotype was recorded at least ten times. CDR3 sequence: CASGRRLSSYNEQFF. The CDR3 nucleotides are TGTGCCAGCGGGAGGAGACTCAGCTCCTACAATGAGCAGTTCTTC. V usage is TRBV9 and J usage is TRBJ2-1, with D maybe TRBD2 (6 bases). V was clipped by 7 bases and J by 0 bases, with 14 bases between them. From germline, CDR1 is SGDLS and CDR2 YYNGEE. The CDR3 is made up of 15 amino acids.

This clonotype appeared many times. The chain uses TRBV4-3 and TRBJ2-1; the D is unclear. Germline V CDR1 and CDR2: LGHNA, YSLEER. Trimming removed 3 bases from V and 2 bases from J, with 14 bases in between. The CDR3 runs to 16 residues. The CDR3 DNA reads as TGCGCCAGCAGCCACGGAGACCCTTTAACCTACAATGAGCAGTTCTTC. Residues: CASSHGDPLTYNEQFF.

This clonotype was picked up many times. This chain's CDR3 is CASSPTGLGNQPQHF. The CDR3 region has the DNA TGTGCCAGCAGCCCGACAGGATTGGGGAACCAGCCCCAGCATTTT. This chain joins TRBV3-1 and TRBJ1-5, with D maybe TRBD1 (6 bases). Trimming removed 4 bases from V and 7 bases from J, with 17 bases in between. The germline V gene has CDR1 LGHDT and CDR2 YNNKEL (reference sequence). The CDR3 contains 15 residues.

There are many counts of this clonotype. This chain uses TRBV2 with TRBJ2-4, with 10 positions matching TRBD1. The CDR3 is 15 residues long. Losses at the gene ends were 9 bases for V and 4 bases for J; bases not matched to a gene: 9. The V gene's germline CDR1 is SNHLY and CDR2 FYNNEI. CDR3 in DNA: TGTGCCAGAAGAGGTCAGGACAGGGGGAAAAACATTCAGTACTTC. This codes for CARRGQDRGKNIQYF.

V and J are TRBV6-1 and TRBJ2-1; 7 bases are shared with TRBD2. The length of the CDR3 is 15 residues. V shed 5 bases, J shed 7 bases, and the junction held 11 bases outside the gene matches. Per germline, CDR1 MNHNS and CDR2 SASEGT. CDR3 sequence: CASSPLGLGGNEQFF. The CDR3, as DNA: TGTGCCAGCAGTCCCCTCGGACTAGGAGGGAATGAGCAGTTCTTC.

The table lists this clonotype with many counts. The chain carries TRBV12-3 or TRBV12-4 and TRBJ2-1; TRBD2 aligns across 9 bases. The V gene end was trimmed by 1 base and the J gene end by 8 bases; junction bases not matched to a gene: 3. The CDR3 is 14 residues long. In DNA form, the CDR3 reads TGTGCCAGCAGTTTAGTTAGCGGGGGCGATGAGCAGTTCTTC. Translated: CASSLVSGGDEQFF.

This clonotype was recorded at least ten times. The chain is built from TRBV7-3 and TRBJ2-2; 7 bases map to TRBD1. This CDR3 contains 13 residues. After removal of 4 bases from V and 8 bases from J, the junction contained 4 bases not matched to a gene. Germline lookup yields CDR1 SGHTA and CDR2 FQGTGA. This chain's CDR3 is CASSSTGNGELFF. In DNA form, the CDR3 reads TGTGCCAGCAGCTCGACAGGGAATGGGGAGCTGTTTTTT.

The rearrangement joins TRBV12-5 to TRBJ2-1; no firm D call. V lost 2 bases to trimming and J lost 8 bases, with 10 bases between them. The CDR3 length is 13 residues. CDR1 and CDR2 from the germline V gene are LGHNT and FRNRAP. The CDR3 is CASGLPLRDEQFF. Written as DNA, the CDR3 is TGTGCTAGTGGTTTGCCTCTTAGGGATGAGCAGTTCTTC.

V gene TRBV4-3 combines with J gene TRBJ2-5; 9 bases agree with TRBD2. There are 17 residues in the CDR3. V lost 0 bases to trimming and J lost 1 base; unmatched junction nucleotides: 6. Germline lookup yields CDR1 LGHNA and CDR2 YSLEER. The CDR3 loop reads CASSQDPSGGPQETQYF. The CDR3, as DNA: TGCGCCAGCAGCCAAGATCCGAGCGGGGGGCCCCAAGAGACCCAGTACTTC.

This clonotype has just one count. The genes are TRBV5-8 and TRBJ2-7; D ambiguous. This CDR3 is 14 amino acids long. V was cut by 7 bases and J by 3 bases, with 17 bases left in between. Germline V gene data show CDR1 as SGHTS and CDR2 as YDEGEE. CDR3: CASGSGLPCYEQYF. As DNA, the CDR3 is TGTGCCAGCGGCTCCGGGCTCCCCTGCTACGAGCAGTACTTC.

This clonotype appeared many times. The CDR3 protein is CASSPDRGGARSYEQYF. CDR3 coding DNA: TGCGCCAGCAGCCCCGACAGGGGGGGAGCAAGGTCCTACGAGCAGTACTTC. This chain links TRBV4-3 with TRBJ2-7; TRBD1 agrees at 9 bases. V was pared by 4 bases and J by 1 base, with 11 bases of the junction left unmatched. CDR3 length: 17 amino acids. Germline values: CDR1 LGHNA, CDR2 YSLEER.

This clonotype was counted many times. CDR3 sequence (DNA): TGCAGCGTTGTGGGGCAGGGACCAGATACGCAGTATTTT. Protein: CSVVGQGPDTQYF. This chain links TRBV29-1 with TRBJ2-3; D possibly uses TRBD1 or TRBD2 (5 bases each). Trimming shortened V by 4 bases and J by 4 bases, and 12 bases separated the two germline ends. CDR3 size: 13 residues. Germline CDR1 is SQVTM and CDR2 is ANQGSEA.

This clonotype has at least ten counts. CDR3 sequence (DNA): TGTGCCTGGAAGGGAGGCTCCTACGAGCAGTACTTC. This codes for CAWKGGSYEQYF. This chain connects TRBV30 to TRBJ2-7; a weak D match, TRBD2 (6 bases). The germline V gene has CDR1 GTSNPN and CDR2 SVGIG (reference sequence). V lost 4 bases, J lost 0 bases, and 7 bases lay in between. This CDR3 spans 12 amino acids.

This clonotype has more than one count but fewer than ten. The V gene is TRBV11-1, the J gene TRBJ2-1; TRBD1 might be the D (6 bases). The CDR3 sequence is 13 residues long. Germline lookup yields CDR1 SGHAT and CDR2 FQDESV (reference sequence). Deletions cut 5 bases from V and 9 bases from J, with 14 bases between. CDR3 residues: CASSQTGISEQFF. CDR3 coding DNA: TGTGCCAGCAGCCAAACAGGGATCAGTGAGCAGTTCTTC.

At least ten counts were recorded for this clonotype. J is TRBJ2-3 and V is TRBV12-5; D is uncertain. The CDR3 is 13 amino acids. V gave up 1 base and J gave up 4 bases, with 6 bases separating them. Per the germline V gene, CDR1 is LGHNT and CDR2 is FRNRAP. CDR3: CASGLASSDTQYF. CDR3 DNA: TGTGCTAGTGGTTTGGCCTCGTCAGATACGCAGTATTTT.